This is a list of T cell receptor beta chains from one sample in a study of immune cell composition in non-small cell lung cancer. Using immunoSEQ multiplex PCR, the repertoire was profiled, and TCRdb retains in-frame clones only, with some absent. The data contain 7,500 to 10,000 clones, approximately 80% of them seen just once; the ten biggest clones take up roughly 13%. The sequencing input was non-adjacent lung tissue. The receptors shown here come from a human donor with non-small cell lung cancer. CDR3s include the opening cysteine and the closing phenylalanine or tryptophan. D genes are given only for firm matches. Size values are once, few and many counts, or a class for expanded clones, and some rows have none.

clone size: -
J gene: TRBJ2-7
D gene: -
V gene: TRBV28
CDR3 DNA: TGTGCCAGCAGTTTGGAGAATCGTCTGAGCACCAACTTC
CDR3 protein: CASSLENRLSTNF

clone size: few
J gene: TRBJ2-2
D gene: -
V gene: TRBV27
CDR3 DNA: TGTGCCAGCAGCCAAAGGGGATTCACCGGGGAGCTGTTTTTT
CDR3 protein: CASSQRGFTGELFF

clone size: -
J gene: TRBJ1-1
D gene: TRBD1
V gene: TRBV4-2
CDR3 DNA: TGTGCCAGCAGCCAACGGCAATCTGGACAGGGCACTGAAGCTTTCTTT
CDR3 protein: CASSQRQSGQGTEAFF

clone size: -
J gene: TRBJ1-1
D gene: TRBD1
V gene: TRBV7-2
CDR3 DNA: TGTGCCAGCAGCGTAGGACAGGGGGAAGCTTTCTTT
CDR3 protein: CASSVGQGEAFF

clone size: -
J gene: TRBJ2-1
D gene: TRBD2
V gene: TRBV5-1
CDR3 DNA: TGCGCCAGCAGCTCCGCGGCGGGAGGGCCTTACAATGAGCAGTTCTTC
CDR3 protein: CASSSAAGGPYNEQFF

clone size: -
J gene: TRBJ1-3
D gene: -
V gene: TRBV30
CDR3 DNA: TGTGCCTGGATGACAGCTGGAAACACCATATATTTT
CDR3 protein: CAWMTAGNTIYF

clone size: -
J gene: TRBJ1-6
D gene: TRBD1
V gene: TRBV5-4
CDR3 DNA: TGTGCCAGCAGCTTGTACAGGGGGAGGGAACCCCTCCACTTT
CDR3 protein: CASSLYRGREPLHF

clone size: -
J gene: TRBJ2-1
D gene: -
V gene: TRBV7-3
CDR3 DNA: TGTGCCAGCACCCCAGGCCGGGCAAGGGTCCGCGATGATGAGCAGTTCTTC
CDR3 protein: CASTPGRARVRDDEQFF

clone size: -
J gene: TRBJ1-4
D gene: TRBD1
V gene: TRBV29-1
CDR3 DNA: TGCAGCGTTGACAGGGGGGAAAAACTGTTTTTT
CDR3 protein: CSVDRGEKLFF

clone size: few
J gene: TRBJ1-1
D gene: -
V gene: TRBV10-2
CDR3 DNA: TGCGCCAGCAGTGCGGGGAAGGGGTACACTGAAGCTTTCTTT
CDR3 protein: CASSAGKGYTEAFF

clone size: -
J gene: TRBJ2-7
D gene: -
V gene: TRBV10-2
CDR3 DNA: TGCGCCAGCGGCAACTACGAGCAGTACTTC
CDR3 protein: CASGNYEQYF

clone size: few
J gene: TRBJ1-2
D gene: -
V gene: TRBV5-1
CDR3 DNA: TGCGCCAGCAGCTTGGACACAGGAGTATATGGCTACACCTTC
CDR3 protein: CASSLDTGVYGYTF

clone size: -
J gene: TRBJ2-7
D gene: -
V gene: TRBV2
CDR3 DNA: TGTGCCAGCAGTGAAATAGGTTCTGGGGGGGAGCAGTACTTC
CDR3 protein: CASSEIGSGGEQYF

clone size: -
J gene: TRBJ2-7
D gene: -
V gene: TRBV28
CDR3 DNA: TGTGCCAGCAGTGTCCCAAGGGGGTTCTCCTACGAGCAGTACTTC
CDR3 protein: CASSVPRGFSYEQYF

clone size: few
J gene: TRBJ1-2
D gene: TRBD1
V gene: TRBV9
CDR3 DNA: TGTGCCAGCAGCGAAAGGACAGGGTTTGGCTACACCTTC
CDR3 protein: CASSERTGFGYTF

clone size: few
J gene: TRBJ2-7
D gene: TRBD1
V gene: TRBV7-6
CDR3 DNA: TGTGCCAGCAGCTCAGACGGGACAGGGAATTACGAGCAGTACTTC
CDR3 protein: CASSSDGTGNYEQYF

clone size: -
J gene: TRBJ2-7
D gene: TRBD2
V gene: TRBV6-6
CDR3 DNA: TGTGCCAGCAGTTCCACCGCCCGGGGGGTTACTCTCTTC
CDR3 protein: CASSSTARGVTLF

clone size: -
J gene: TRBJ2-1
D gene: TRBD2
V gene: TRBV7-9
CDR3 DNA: TGTGCCAGCAGCCTCAGCTCGTCTTTTGCGGGGGGGGACAATGAGCAGTTCTTC
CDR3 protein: CASSLSSSFAGGDNEQFF

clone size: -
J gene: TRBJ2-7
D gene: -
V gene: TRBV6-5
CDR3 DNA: TGTGCCAGCAGTGACCATAGGGGCTACGAGCAGTACTTC
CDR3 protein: CASSDHRGYEQYF

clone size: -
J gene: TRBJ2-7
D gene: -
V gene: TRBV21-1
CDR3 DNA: TGTGCCAGCAGCAACCGGGACAGGGGGCACTACGAGCAGTACTTC
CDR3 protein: CASSNRDRGHYEQYF

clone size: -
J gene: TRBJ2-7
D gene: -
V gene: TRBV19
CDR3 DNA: TGTGCCAGTAGTGGGAAGGGGGTTGGCTCCTACGAGCAGTACTTC
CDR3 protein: CASSGKGVGSYEQYF

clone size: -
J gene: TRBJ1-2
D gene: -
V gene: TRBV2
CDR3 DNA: TGTGCCAGCAGTCCAGGGGATGTAGGTGGCTACACCTTC
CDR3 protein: CASSPGDVGGYTF

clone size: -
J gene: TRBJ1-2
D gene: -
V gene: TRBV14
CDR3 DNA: TGTGCCAGCAGCCAAGATCGGGGTGGACAGTGGGGGGCCTTTTATGGCTACACCTTC
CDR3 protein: CASSQDRGGQWGAFYGYTF

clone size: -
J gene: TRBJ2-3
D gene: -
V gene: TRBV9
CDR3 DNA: TGTGCCAGCAGCTCCCGTAGTTCAGGAGGAGATACGCAGTATTTT
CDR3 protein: CASSSRSSGGDTQYF

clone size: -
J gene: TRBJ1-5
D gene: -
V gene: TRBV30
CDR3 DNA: TGTGCCTGGGGCCTCGGCTCTAGCAATCAGCCCCAGCATTTT
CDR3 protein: CAWGLGSSNQPQHF

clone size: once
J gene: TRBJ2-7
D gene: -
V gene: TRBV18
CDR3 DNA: TGTGCCAGCTCACCACTTAGCCAAGGAGGGTTTACCTACGAGCAGTACTTC
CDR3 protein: CASSPLSQGGFTYEQYF

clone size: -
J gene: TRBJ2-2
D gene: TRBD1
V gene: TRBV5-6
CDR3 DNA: TGTGCCAGCAGCCGTCCCGGGACAGGGGGCAAGACCGGGGAGCTGTTTTTT
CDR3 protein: CASSRPGTGGKTGELFF

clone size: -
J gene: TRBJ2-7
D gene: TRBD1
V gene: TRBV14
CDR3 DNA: TGTGCCAGCAGCCGATCGACAGGGGGCCGCGAGCAGTACTTC
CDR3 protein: CASSRSTGGREQYF

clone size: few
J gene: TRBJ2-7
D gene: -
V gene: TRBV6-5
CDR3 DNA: TGTGCCAGCAGTTACGGAAGCCGGGGTTACGAGCAGTACTTC
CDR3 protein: CASSYGSRGYEQYF